This note documents a single T cell receptor (beta chain) sequence. Its antigen remains undetermined. No much larger clonotype is one base removed from it; base qualities were not supplied. This entry is derived from a study of blood T cells in healthy people across ages (dated by TCRdb to the mid-2010s). Background for the entire study: In model experiments, template switching captured roughly one uniquely barcoded TCR beta cDNA molecule for every two T cells. To track age-related changes in TCR beta repertoire diversity, the study relied on deep sequencing normalized with unique cDNA molecular identifiers. Donors were grouped into four age groups: young (average approximately 15 years), middle-aged (roughly 40), aged (62) and long-lived (around 80). To avoid experimental bias, donors of different ages were spread randomly across the sequencing lanes. Two additional independent replicas of 1 million unique cDNA reads from the same blood draw were analyzed for two donors (one aged 18 to 29 and one aged 80 or older).

The donors were 40 or so Caucasian individuals from Russia, aged roughly 6 to 100 years, who were systemically healthy. Each donor gave approximately 9.3 milliliters of peripheral blood, collected into EDTA-treated Vacutainer tubes. Ficoll-Paque density-gradient centrifugation was used to isolate PBMCs, with at least 7 million per sample. Trizol reagent was used to extract total RNA from PBMCs, with at least 6 micrograms per sample. The percentages of naive CD45RAhigh/CD27high T cells were determined by flow cytometry on a PBMC aliquot from every donor. Trimming accounts for 4 bases at V and 13 bases at J, while the number of junction bases matched to no gene is 16. The CDR3 has 15 amino acids, counting the end cysteine and phenylalanine. Only the CDR3 DNA stays, 45 bases, in frame from base 1. CDR1 and CDR2 are drawn from the germline V gene: MGHRA, YSYEKL. Summary of the overall study and its limitations: Estimates of total diversity based on one million sequenced T cells were considered lower bounds and underestimates. Since profiling was done on bulk unsorted PBMCs, naive and antigen-experienced compartments could not be conclusively compared. Donor CMV infection status was unknown, potentially confounding age-related changes in expanded clonotypes. A strong correlation was found between observed TCR beta diversity and the percentage of naive T cells measured by flow cytometry. The long-lived group showed more naive CD4+ T cells, fewer expanded clones and increased TCR diversity than the aged group, suggesting age selection. As age increased, observed TCR beta diversity per million T cells dropped in a roughly linear way, and a significant reduction was already evident by age 40.

Libraries came from 5' RACE. This sample was sequenced with an Illumina HiSeq 2500. A second PCR of roughly 7 to 11 cycles was performed with a sample-barcoded 5' primer and a J-beta primer mix. A unique molecular identifier was introduced onto each TCR beta cDNA molecule by a template-switch 5' adaptor carrying 12 random nucleotides. At least 2.5 million CDR3-containing paired-end reads were obtained from each sample. First-strand cDNA synthesis was performed from all RNA using the Mint cDNA synthesis kit, with priming by a TRBC-specific oligonucleotide. Following uracil-DNA glycosylase treatment, a first 18-cycle PCR with universal primers M1SS and BC2_uni_R was performed on all cDNA. The published analysis was carried out like this. For normalization, 1 million high-quality reads were randomly selected from each sample, with every read carrying a distinct molecular identifier. Reads sharing molecular identifiers were discarded rather than binned into consensus sequences. MiTCR, with a Q25 quality threshold and the strictest error-elimination algorithm, was used for CDR3 identification, clonotype clustering and error correction. A nonparametric unseen species model with Euler transformation was used to estimate a lower bound on total TCR beta diversity. TCRdb passed the public sequencing reads through fastp at Q25 and MiXCR, retaining productive beta sequences. For every CDR3 protein sequence, its rows merge into one entry that carries the most common genes and DNA. It is TCRdb's table, rather than the study itself, that gives the V and J calls and clone size. The sample records roughly 1,500,000 distinct CDR3 sequences, about 40% of which are singletons. Roughly 8.2% of the sample is held by the ten biggest clonotypes.

This sequence was found in a woman in her late teens or twenties in good health. The sequenced sample consisted of blood. The rearranged segments are TRBV4-1 and TRBJ2-1, with 7 junctional bases fitting TRBD2. The nucleotide sequence reads as follows: TGCGCCAGCAGCCCGGCGGGAGTAGGAGCGGAGACCCAGTTCTTC. The encoded protein is CASSPAGVGAETQFF.